A single sample is the source of the 22 T cell receptor beta chains below, sequenced in a study of shared clonotypes between healthy human individuals. Measured with immunoSEQ multiplex PCR; TCRdb has only the in-frame clones, and not every one. The table has some 660,000 clones, around 73% seen once; the top ten hold 1.5% to 2%. Sequencing used memory CD4+ T cells sorted from blood. Sample subset: CD45RA-negative fraction. The receptors come from a woman aged 25-40 years in good health.

The chain is built from TRBV5-1 and TRBJ2-3; weak D call: TRBD1 (5 bases). The CDR3 runs to 15 residues. Germline CDR1 reads SGHRS; CDR2 reads YFSETQ. Trimming cost V 7 bases and J 0 bases, with 15 bases left between them. The CDR3 loop is CASCVGQGSTDTQYF. In nucleotides, the CDR3 is TGCGCCAGCTGCGTGGGGCAGGGTAGCACAGATACGCAGTATTTT.

The chain has TRBV6-1 and TRBJ2-3; 12 bases map to TRBD1. The trim removed 4 bases at V and 0 bases at J, leaving 2 bases unmatched. Germline CDR1 and CDR2: MNHNS and SASEGT. This CDR3 is 16 amino acids long. Written as DNA, the CDR3 is TGTGCCAGCAGTGTGGGGACAGGGGGCAGCACAGATACGCAGTATTTT. Translating it yields CASSVGTGGSTDTQYF.

The gene calls are TRBV28 and TRBJ2-7, with 8 bases identical to TRBD2. The germline CDR1 and CDR2 sequences are MDHEN and SYDVKM. V lost 3 bases, J lost 6 bases, and 4 bases stayed unmatched. The CDR3 totals 13 residues. The CDR3 sequence is CASSFGGASEQYF. CDR3 in DNA: TGTGCCAGCAGTTTCGGGGGGGCTTCCGAGCAGTACTTC.

Worth noting for this clone: Other DNA sequences within the sample encode an identical CDR3. The V call is TRBV5-1, the J call TRBJ2-3; D gene unclear. The CDR3 has 14 residues. V shed 3 bases and J shed 1 base, with 9 bases lying between them. Germline lookup yields CDR1 SGHRS and CDR2 YFSETQ. This CDR3 is CASSSPTGTDTQYF. The CDR3 DNA reads TGCGCCAGCAGCTCTCCTACCGGCACAGATACGCAGTATTTT.

J is TRBJ2-5 and V is TRBV7-9, with D perhaps TRBD2 (5 bases). The V end was cut by 8 bases, the J end by 5 bases, with 15 bases between. The CDR3 is 13 amino acids. The germline V gene has CDR1 SEHNR and CDR2 FQNEAQ (reference sequence). The CDR3 loop reads CASGLVVWETQYF. The CDR3 DNA is TGTGCCAGCGGACTGGTTGTATGGGAGACCCAGTACTTC.

The chain carries TRBV18 and TRBJ2-6; the D gene is possibly TRBD2 (6 bases). V dropped 4 bases and J dropped 2 bases, with 15 bases sitting between them. The V gene's germline CDR1 is KGHSH and CDR2 LQKENI. This CDR3 has 17 residues. The CDR3 is CASSQSPGLAGANVLTF. The CDR3, as DNA: TGTGCCAGCTCACAATCACCGGGACTGGCTGGGGCCAACGTCCTGACTTTC. The full variable domain, completed using reference TRBV18 and TRBJ2-6, is NAGVMQNPRHLVRRRGQEARLRCSPMKGHSHVYWYRQLPEEGLKFMVYLQKENIIDESGMPKERFSAEFPKEGPSILRIQQVVRGDSAAYFCASSQSPGLAGANVLTFGAGSRLTVL.

V is TRBV18 and J is TRBJ1-1; 7 bases map to TRBD1. The trim removed 3 bases at V and 7 bases at J, leaving 8 bases unmatched. CDR1 KGHSH and CDR2 LQKENI come from the germline V gene. This CDR3 region has 14 residues. The CDR3 is CASSPGQSNYEAFF. The CDR3 region has the DNA TGTGCCAGCTCACCGGGACAGAGTAACTATGAAGCTTTCTTT.

The chain uses TRBV11-2 and TRBJ2-5; TRBD2 matches 7 bases. Germline CDR1 SGHAT, CDR2 FQNNGV. The CDR3 totals 17 residues. The ends lost 0 bases at V and 2 bases at J; junction bases unmatched: 9. In DNA form, the CDR3 reads TGTGCCAGCAGCTTAGACCGCGGGAGAATCATTCAAGAGACCCAGTACTTC. This encodes CASSLDRGRIIQETQYF.

The chain is built from TRBV5-1 and TRBJ2-5; no clear D gene. Trimming took 1 base from V and 1 from J, leaving 8 bases between them. The germline gives CDR1 SGHRS, CDR2 YFSETQ. The CDR3 covers 14 residues. The CDR3 DNA reads as TGCGCCAGCAGCTTGTATAGTGGCCAAGAGACCCAGTACTTC. Residues: CASSLYSGQETQYF.

J is TRBJ1-2 and V is TRBV10-3; D is unresolved. This CDR3 has 14 residues. Germline-derived CDR1 and CDR2 are ENHRY and SYGVKD. V lost 0 bases and J 4 bases, leaving 9 bases between the germline ends. As DNA, the CDR3 is TGTGCCATCAGTGAGTCGAGTCAGCGCTATGGCTACACCTTC. Its translation: CAISESSQRYGYTF.

The chain links TRBV4-1 to TRBJ1-1, with 11 nucleotides matching TRBD1. The CDR3 is 19 residues long. V gave up 5 bases and J gave up 5 bases; unmatched junction bases: 19. The germline gives CDR1 MGHRA, CDR2 YSYEKL. CDR3: CASSWRGSGQGVGVTEAFF. The CDR3 bases are TGCGCCAGCAGCTGGAGAGGGTCGGGACAGGGGGTCGGCGTGACTGAAGCTTTCTTT.

Regarding this clone: Other DNA sequences in the same sample also yield this CDR3. The chain uses TRBV7-6 and TRBJ2-5, with D hard to call. The germline V gene has CDR1 SGHVS and CDR2 FNYEAQ. The CDR3 extends over 12 amino acids. The V gene lost 9 bases and the J gene lost 2 bases, with 10 bases spanning the gap. CDR3 region: CASSTIQETQYF. DNA of the CDR3: TGTGCCAGTAGCACTATTCAAGAGACCCAGTACTTC.

The V gene is TRBV7-8, the J gene TRBJ2-2; D might be TRBD1 (6 bases). V dropped 5 bases and J dropped 8 bases, with 12 bases sitting between them. The CDR3 has 13 residues. CDR1 and CDR2 from the germline V gene are SGHVS and FQNEAQ. CDR3 residues: CASSRRDRGELFF. As DNA, the CDR3 is TGTGCCAGCAGCCGACGAGACAGGGGGGAGCTGTTTTTT. Full variable domain (missing parts from reference TRBV7-8 and TRBJ2-2): GAGVSQSPRYKVAKRGQDVALRCDPISGHVSLFWYQQALGQGPEFLTYFQNEAQLDKSGLPSDRFFAERPEGSVSTLKIQRTQQEDSAVYLCASSRRDRGELFFGEGSRLTVL.

This clone has more than one count but fewer than ten. The chain couples TRBV10-2 to TRBJ1-2; TRBD1 matches at 7 bases. Looked up from germline, CDR1 is WSHSY and CDR2 is SAAADI. Trimming cost V 8 bases and J 7 bases; bases outside gene matches: 7. The CDR3 extends over 12 amino acids. The CDR3 sequence: CASYDREFGYTF. The CDR3 nucleotides read TGCGCCAGCTACGACAGGGAGTTTGGCTACACCTTC.

This chain connects TRBV20-1 to TRBJ1-2; D unclear. This CDR3 contains 10 residues. The V end lost 7 bases, the J end lost 9 bases, and 12 bases lay between the germline ends. Germline V CDR1 and CDR2: DFQATT, SNEGSKA (reference sequence). The CDR3 DNA follows: TGCAGTGTTCGGAGAAAGAGCTACACCTTC. Amino acids: CSVRRKSYTF.

The table lists this clone with a few counts. The chain links TRBV5-1 to TRBJ2-2, with D possibly TRBD2 on 5 matching bases. The CDR3 sequence is 15 residues long. Trimming removed 1 base from V and 5 bases from J, with 12 bases in between. Looked up from germline, CDR1 is SGHRS and CDR2 is YFSETQ. Written as DNA, the CDR3 is TGCGCCAGCAGCTTGTTACGGCCGGGGACCGGGGAGCTGTTTTTT. Its protein is CASSLLRPGTGELFF. Complete variable domain (other parts from reference TRBV5-1 and TRBJ2-2): KAGVTQTPRYLIKTRGQQVTLSCSPISGHRSVSWYQQTPGQGLQFLFEYFSETQRNKGNFPGRFSGRQFSNSRSEMNVSTLELGDSALYLCASSLLRPGTGELFFGEGSRLTVL.

J is TRBJ1-1 and V is TRBV7-6, with TRBD1 matching 9 bases. CDR1 and CDR2 from the germline V gene are SGHVS and FNYEAQ. There are 15 residues in the CDR3. V lost 5 bases and J lost 0; bases outside the gene matches: 4. CDR3 DNA sequence: TGTGCCAGCAGCCCCAGGACAGGGGTGAACACTGAAGCTTTCTTT. Protein: CASSPRTGVNTEAFF.

Comment on this clone: A read error likely explains this, since a far larger clone differs by one base. Other nucleotide sequences in the sample specify the same CDR3. The rearrangement links TRBV6-6 to TRBJ2-1; TRBD2 is a possible D gene (5 bases). There are 13 residues in the CDR3. The V gene lost 6 bases and the J gene lost 2 bases, with 8 bases spanning the gap. Germline assignment: CDR1 MNHNY and CDR2 SVGAGI (reference sequence). CDR3 nucleotide sequence: TGTGCCAGCAGCTCCGGGACCTACAATGAGCAGTTCTTC. Residues: CASSSGTYNEQFF.

This clone was seen only once. The rearrangement links TRBV7-9 to TRBJ1-2; the D gene is possibly TRBD1 (5 bases). CDR3 length: 14 residues. Germline V CDR1 and CDR2: SEHNR, FQNEAQ (reference sequence). With 4 bases removed from V and 8 bases from J, the gap between germline ends came to 17 bases. CDR3 nucleotides: TGTGCCAGCAGCTCGTATGAGGGGACGTGGGGCTACACCTTC. It specifies CASSSYEGTWGYTF. The whole variable domain, remainder taken from reference TRBV7-9 and TRBJ1-2, is DTGVSQNPRHKITKRGQNVTFRCDPISEHNRLYWYRQTLGQGPEFLTYFQNEAQLEKSRLLSDRFSAERPKGSFSTLEIQRTEQGDSAMYLCASSSYEGTWGYTFGSGTRLTVV.

This chain joins TRBV27 and TRBJ2-6; D not resolved. The length of the CDR3 is 17 residues. The V gene's germline CDR1 is MNHEY and CDR2 SMNVEV (reference sequence). The ends were cut back, 3 bases at V and 0 bases at J, with 12 bases in the middle. CDR3 loop: CASSFWRQLSGANVLTF. As DNA, the CDR3 is TGTGCCAGCAGTTTTTGGCGACAACTCTCTGGGGCCAACGTCCTGACTTTC.

This clone was counted only a few times. The rearrangement joins TRBV14 to TRBJ2-6, with no clear D. The CDR3 consists of 17 residues. CDR1 and CDR2 (germline): SGHDN, FVKESK. The V gene lost 2 bases and the J gene lost 0 bases, with 11 bases spanning the gap. The CDR3: CASSQWVSYSGANVLTF. In DNA form, the CDR3 reads TGTGCCAGCAGCCAATGGGTATCGTACTCTGGGGCCAACGTCCTGACTTTC.

Notes on this clone: Other DNA sequences in the same sample also yield this CDR3. This chain links TRBV5-1 with TRBJ2-2, with D perhaps TRBD1 or TRBD2 (5 bases each). The length of the CDR3 is 14 residues. Per the germline V gene, CDR1 is SGHRS and CDR2 is YFSETQ. With 2 bases removed from V and 6 bases from J, the gap between germline ends came to 11 bases. CDR3 DNA: TGCGCCAGCAGCTTAAGAGGGGACGCCGGGGAGCTGTTTTTT. This sequence encodes CASSLRGDAGELFF. Combining the CDR3 with reference TRBV5-1 and TRBJ2-2 gives the whole variable domain KAGVTQTPRYLIKTRGQQVTLSCSPISGHRSVSWYQQTPGQGLQFLFEYFSETQRNKGNFPGRFSGRQFSNSRSEMNVSTLELGDSALYLCASSLRGDAGELFFGEGSRLTVL.